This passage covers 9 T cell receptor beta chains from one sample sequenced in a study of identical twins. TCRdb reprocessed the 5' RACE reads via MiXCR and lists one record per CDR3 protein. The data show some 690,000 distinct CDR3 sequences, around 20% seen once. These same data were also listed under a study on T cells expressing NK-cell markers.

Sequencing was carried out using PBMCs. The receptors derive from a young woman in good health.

CDR3 bases: TGCGCCAGCAGCTTGGGGGGACGCAACTACAATGAGCAGTTCTTC. Its protein product is CASSLGGRNYNEQFF. The rearrangement uses TRBV5-1 and TRBJ2-1; D may be TRBD1 or TRBD2 (5 bases each). The ends were cut back, 0 bases at V and 3 bases at J, with 10 bases in the middle. The CDR3 runs to 15 residues. Germline V gene data show CDR1 as SGHRS and CDR2 as YFSETQ.

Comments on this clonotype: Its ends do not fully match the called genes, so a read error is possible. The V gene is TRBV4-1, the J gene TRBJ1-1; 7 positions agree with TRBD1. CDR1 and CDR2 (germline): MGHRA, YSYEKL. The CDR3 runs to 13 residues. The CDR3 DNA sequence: TGCGCCAGCAGCCAGAAGACAGGGTTGCTAGCGCTCTTT. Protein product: CASSQKTGLLALF.

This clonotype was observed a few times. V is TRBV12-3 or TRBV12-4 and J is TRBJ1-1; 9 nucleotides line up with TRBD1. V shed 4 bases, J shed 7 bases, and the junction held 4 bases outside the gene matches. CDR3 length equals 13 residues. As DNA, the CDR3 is TGTGCCAGCAGTTCCGGGACAGGGCTTGAAGCTTTCTTT. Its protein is CASSSGTGLEAFF.

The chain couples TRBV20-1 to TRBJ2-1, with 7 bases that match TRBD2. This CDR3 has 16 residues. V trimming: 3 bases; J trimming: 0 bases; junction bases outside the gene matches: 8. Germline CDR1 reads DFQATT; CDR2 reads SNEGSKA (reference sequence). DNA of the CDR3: TGCAGTGCTAGGGGGTCTGCGGGGGTCTCCTACAATGAGCAGTTCTTC. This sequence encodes CSARGSAGVSYNEQFF.

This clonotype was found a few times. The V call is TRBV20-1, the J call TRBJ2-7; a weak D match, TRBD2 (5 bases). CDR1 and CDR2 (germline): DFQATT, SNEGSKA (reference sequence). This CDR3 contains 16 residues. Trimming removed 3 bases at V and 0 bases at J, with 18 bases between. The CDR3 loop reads CSASGLTEPSSYEQYF. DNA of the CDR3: TGCAGTGCTAGTGGACTGACTGAGCCGAGCTCCTACGAGCAGTACTTC.

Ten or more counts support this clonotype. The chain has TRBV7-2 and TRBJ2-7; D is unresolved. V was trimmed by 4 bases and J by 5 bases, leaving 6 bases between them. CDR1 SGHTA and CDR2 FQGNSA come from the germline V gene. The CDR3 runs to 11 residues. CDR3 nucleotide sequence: TGTGCCAGCAGCTCCCTCGACGAGCAGTACTTC. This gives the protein CASSSLDEQYF.

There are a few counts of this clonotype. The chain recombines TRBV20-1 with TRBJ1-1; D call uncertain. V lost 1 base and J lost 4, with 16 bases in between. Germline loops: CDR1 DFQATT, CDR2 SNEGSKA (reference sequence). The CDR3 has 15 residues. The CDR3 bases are TGCAGTGCTAGAGGGGGAGGGCACGGTGGCACTGAAGCTTTCTTT. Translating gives CSARGGGHGGTEAFF.

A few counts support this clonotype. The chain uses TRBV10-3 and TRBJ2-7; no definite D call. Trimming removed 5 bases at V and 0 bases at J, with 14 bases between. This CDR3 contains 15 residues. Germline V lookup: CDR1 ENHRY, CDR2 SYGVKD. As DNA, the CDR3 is TGTGCCATCAGTCCCACCCCCAGGAGCTCCTACGAGCAGTACTTC. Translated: CAISPTPRSSYEQYF.

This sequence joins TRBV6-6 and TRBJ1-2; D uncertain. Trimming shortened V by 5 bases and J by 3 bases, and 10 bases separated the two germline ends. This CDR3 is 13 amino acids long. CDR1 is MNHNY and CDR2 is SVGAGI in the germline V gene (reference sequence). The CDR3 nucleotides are TGTGCCAGCAGTGACAAATCCGACTATGGCTACACCTTC. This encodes CASSDKSDYGYTF.